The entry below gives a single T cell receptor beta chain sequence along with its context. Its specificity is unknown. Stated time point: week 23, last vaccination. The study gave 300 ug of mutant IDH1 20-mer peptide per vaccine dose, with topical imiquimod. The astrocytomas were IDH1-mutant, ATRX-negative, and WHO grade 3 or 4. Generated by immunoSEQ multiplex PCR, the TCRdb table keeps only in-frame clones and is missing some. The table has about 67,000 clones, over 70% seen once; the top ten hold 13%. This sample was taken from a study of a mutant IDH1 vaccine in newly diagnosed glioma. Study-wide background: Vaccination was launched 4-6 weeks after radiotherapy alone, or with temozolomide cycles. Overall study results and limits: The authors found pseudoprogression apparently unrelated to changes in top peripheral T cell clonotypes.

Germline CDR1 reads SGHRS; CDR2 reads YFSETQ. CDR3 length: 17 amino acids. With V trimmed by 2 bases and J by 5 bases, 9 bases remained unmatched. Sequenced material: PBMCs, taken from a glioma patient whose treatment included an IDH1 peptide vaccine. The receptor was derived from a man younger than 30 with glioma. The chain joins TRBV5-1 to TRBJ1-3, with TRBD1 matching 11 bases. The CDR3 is CASSLRLGQGDRNTIYF. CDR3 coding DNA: TGCGCCAGCAGCTTACGATTGGGACAGGGGGACCGAAACACCATATATTTT.